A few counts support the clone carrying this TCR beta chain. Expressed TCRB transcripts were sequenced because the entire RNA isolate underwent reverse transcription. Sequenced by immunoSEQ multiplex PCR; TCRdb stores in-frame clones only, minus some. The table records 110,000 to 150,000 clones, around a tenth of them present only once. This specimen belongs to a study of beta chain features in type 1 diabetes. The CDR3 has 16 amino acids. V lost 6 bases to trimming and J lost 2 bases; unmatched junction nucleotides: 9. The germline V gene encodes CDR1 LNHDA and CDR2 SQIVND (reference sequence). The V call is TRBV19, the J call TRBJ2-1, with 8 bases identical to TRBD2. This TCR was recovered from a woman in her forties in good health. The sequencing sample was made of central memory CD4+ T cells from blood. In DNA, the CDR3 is TGTGCCAGTAGACTCTCCGCAGCGGGGGCCTACAATGAGCAGTTCTTC. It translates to CASRLSAAGAYNEQFF.